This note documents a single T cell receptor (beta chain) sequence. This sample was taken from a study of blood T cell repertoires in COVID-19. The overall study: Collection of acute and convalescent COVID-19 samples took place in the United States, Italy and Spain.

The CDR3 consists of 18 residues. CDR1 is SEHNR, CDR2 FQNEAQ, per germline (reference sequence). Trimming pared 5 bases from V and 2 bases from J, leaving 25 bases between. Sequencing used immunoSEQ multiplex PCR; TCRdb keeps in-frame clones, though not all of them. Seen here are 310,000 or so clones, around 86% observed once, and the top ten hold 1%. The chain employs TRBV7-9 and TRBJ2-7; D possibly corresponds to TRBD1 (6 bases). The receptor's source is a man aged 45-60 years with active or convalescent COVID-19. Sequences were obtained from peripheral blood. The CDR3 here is CASSRTYYSGHPTYEQYF. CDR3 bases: TGTGCCAGCAGCCGAACTTACTACTCGGGACACCCGACCTACGAGCAGTACTTC.